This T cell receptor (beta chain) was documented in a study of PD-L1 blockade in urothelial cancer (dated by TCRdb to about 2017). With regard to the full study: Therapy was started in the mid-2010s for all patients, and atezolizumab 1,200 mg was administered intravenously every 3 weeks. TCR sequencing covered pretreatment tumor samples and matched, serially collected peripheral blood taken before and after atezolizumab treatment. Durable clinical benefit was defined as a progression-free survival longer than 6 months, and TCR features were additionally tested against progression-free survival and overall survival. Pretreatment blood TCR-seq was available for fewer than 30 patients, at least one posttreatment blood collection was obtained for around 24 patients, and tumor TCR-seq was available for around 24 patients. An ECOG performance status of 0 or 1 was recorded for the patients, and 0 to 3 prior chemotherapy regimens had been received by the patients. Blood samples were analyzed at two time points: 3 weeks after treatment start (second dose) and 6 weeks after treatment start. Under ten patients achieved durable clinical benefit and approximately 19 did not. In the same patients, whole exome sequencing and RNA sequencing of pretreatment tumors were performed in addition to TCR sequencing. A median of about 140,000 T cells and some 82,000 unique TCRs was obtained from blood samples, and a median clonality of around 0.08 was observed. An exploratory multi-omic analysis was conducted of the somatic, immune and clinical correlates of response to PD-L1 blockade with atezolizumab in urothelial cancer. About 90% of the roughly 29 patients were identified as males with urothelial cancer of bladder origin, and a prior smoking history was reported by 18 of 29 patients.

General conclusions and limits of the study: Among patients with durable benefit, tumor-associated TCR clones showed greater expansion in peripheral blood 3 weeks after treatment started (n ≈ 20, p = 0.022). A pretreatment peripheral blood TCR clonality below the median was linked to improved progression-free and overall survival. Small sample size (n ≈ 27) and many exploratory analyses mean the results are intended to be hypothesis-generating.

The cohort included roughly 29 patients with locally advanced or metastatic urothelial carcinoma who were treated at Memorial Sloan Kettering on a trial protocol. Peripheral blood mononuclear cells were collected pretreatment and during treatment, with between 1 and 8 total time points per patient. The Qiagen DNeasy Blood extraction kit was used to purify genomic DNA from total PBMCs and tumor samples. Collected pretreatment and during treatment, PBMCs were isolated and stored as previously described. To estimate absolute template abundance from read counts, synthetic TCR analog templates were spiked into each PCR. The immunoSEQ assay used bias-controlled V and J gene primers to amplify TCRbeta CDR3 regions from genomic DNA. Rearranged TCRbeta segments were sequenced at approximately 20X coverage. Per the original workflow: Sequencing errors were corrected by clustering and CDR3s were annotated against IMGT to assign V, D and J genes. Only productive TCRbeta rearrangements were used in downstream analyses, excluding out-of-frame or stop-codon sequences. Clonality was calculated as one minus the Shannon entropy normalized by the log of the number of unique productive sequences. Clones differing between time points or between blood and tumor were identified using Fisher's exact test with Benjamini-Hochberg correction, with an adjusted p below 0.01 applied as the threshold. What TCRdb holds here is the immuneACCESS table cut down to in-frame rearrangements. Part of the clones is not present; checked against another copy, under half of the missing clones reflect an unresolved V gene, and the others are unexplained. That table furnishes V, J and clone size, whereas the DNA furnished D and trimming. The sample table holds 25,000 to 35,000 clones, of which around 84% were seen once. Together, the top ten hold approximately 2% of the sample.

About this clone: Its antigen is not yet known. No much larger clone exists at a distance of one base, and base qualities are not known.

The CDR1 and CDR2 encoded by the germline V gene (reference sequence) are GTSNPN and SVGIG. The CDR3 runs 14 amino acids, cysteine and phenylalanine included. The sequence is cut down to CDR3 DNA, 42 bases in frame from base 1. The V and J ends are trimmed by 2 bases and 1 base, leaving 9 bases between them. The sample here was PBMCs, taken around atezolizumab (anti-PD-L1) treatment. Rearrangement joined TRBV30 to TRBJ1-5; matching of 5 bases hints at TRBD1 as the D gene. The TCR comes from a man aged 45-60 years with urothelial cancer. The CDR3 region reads CAWSMTASNQPQHF. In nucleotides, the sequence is TGTGCCTGGAGTATGACAGCCAGCAATCAGCCCCAGCATTTT.